Sequencing of this T cell receptor (beta chain) was carried out in a study of cytomegalovirus exposure and HLA in healthy donors. Germline values: CDR1 SGDLS, CDR2 YYNGEE. V lost 2 bases and J lost 0, with 9 bases in between. CDR3 length: 15 amino acids. Points from the study as a whole: According to the study, 160 or so TCR beta chains were cytomegalovirus-associated. Later work showed greater clonal expansion in HLA-associated TCR beta chains than in equally common others.

As to this clone: As yet, its antigen is unknown.

The PCR contained 60 Vbeta and 13 Jbeta primers. TCRdb's copy holds only in-frame clones and misses some; the assay was immunoSEQ multiplex PCR. The sample lists roughly 220,000 clones; about two thirds were seen once. This receptor was obtained from a middle-aged man in good health and CMV-seropositive. The sequencing input was PBMCs. V is TRBV9 and J is TRBJ2-1; perhaps TRBD1 as D (6 bases). The CDR3 DNA follows: TGTGCCAGCAGCGTCACAGGGAGCTCCTACAATGAGCAGTTCTTC. Protein: CASSVTGSSYNEQFF. The full variable domain, completed using reference TRBV9 and TRBJ2-1, is DSGVTQTPKHLITATGQRVTLRCSPRSGDLSVYWYQQSLDQGLQFLIQYYNGEERAKGNILERFSAQQFPDLHSELNLSSLELGDSALYFCASSVTGSSYNEQFFGPGTRLTVL.